This T cell receptor (beta chain) derives from a study of blood T cell repertoires in COVID-19. The wider study: Some COVID-19 samples were acute and others convalescent; all came from the United States, Italy and Spain. T cells, B-cell-depleted T cells, or PBMCs provided the cDNA or gDNA that served as material.

The CDR3 is 12 amino acids. V was trimmed by 2 bases and J by 4 bases, leaving 8 bases between them. Germline CDR1 reads GTSNPN; CDR2 reads SVGIG (reference sequence). In the original workflow: Reference gene primers were amplified, and this amplification served to estimate nucleated cell counts. Here immunoSEQ multiplex PCR was the method, and the copy in TCRdb shows in-frame clones only, minus some. V and J calls and clone size are as listed in that table; D and trimming were resolved from the DNA. The data show 55,000 to 70,000 clones, with around 81% seen just once and about 5.3% held by the top ten.

This rearrangement joins TRBV30 to TRBJ1-1; TRBD1 is a possible D gene (5 bases). Sequences were obtained from peripheral blood. The receptor comes from a human donor in a cohort sampled during active COVID-19. CDR3 coding DNA: TGTGCCTGGAGTTTCCAGGGCACTGAAGCTTTCTTT. Its protein is CAWSFQGTEAFF.